These 17 T cell receptor beta chains came from one sample sequenced in a study of blood T cell repertoires in COVID-19. Using immunoSEQ multiplex PCR, the repertoire was profiled, and TCRdb retains in-frame clones only, with some absent. The sample has just under 250,000 clones, 85% to 90% seen once. Sequencing was done on a sample of PBMCs or T cells enriched from blood (not recorded which). The receptor source for this set is a woman aged 25 to 39 who had recovered from COVID-19.

V gene TRBV18 combines with J gene TRBJ1-2; TRBD1 matches at 9 bases. CDR3 size: 16 residues. V was pared by 5 bases and J by 4 bases, with 11 bases of the junction left unmatched. Germline V CDR1 and CDR2: KGHSH, LQKENI. Here the CDR3 DNA reads TGTGCCAGCTCAAAAGAAGACAGGGGGTCGGGCTATGGCTACACCTTC. This sequence encodes CASSKEDRGSGYGYTF. The full variable domain, in which reference TRBV18 and TRBJ1-2 provide the parts outside the CDR3, is NAGVMQNPRHLVRRRGQEARLRCSPMKGHSHVYWYRQLPEEGLKFMVYLQKENIIDESGMPKERFSAEFPKEGPSILRIQQVVRGDSAAYFCASSKEDRGSGYGYTFGSGTRLTVV.

The chain combines TRBV28 with TRBJ1-1; D unclear. Between the trimmed V and J ends, which lost 6 bases and 1 base, there was a span of 9 bases. This CDR3 comprises 13 residues. CDR1 MDHEN and CDR2 SYDVKM come from the germline V gene. The CDR3 protein is CASSPFSNTEAFF. In DNA form, the CDR3 reads TGTGCCAGCAGCCCGTTCTCGAACACTGAAGCTTTCTTT.

CDR3 sequence reads: CASSQGDRVGGGYTF. The CDR3 DNA reads TGCGCCAGCAGCCAAGGGGACAGGGTCGGCGGTGGCTACACCTTC. The chain uses TRBV4-3 and TRBJ1-2; 9 nucleotides align to TRBD1. The junction had 7 bases not matched to a gene; V was cut back by 1 base and J by 7 bases. Germline V CDR1 and CDR2: LGHNA, YSLEER. The CDR3 totals 15 residues.

CDR3 sequence: CACEKREVFTDTQYF. CDR3 DNA: TGTGCCTGCGAAAAGCGGGAGGTATTCACAGATACGCAGTATTTT. The J gene is TRBJ2-3, the V gene TRBV30; 9 nucleotides line up with TRBD2. V lost 6 bases and J lost 2; bases outside the gene matches: 9. Germline V gene sequence: CDR1 GTSNPN, CDR2 SVGIG (reference sequence). This CDR3 spans 15 amino acids.

This clone occurred once. V gene TRBV7-2 combines with J gene TRBJ1-2; no firm D call. Trimming cost V 5 bases and J 2 bases, with 18 bases left between them. The CDR3 has 16 residues. Germline CDR1 SGHTA, CDR2 FQGNSA. The CDR3 region is CASSLPPREGNYGYTF. The CDR3 nucleotides are TGTGCCAGCAGCCTCCCTCCTAGGGAGGGAAACTATGGCTACACCTTC.

V usage is TRBV29-1 and J usage is TRBJ2-3; unclear D gene. The CDR3 sequence is 13 residues long. From germline, CDR1 is SQVTM and CDR2 ANQGSEA. With 6 bases removed from V and 2 bases from J, the gap between germline ends came to 12 bases. The CDR3 is CSVTHHPTDTQYF. CDR3 nucleotide sequence: TGCAGCGTAACTCATCACCCCACAGATACGCAGTATTTT.

In DNA form, the CDR3 reads TGTGCCAGCAGCCAAAGATGGGGGTCGGACAGGGAACACGAGCAGTACTTC. Its translation is CASSQRWGSDREHEQYF. V is TRBV4-2 and J is TRBJ2-7, with 8 bases identical to TRBD1. CDR1 and CDR2 from the germline V gene are LGHNA and YNFKEQ. CDR3 length: 17 amino acids. Losses at the gene ends were 2 bases for V and 5 bases for J; bases not matched to a gene: 14.

The J gene is TRBJ1-2, the V gene TRBV12-3 or TRBV12-4; 8 nucleotides align to TRBD1. The CDR3 extends over 13 amino acids. V shed 6 bases and J 8 bases; nucleotides not matched to a gene: 8. DNA of the CDR3: TGTGCCAGCAGATCCGGACAGGGAGGCGGCTACACCTTC. This sequence encodes CASRSGQGGGYTF.

This chain links TRBV10-3 with TRBJ1-2; no firm D call. Germline CDR1 ENHRY, CDR2 SYGVKD. V was cut by 0 bases and J by 4 bases, with 15 bases left in between. This CDR3 contains 16 residues. The CDR3 is CAISESGGRRSYGYTF. In nucleotides, the CDR3 is TGTGCCATCAGTGAGTCGGGAGGGCGGCGGAGCTATGGCTACACCTTC.

This chain uses TRBV7-9 with TRBJ1-1, with TRBD1 matching over 12 bases. Trimming removed 5 bases from V and 4 bases from J; junction bases left unmatched: 8. This CDR3 comprises 16 residues. Germline V gene data show CDR1 as SEHNR and CDR2 as FQNEAQ (reference sequence). The CDR3 sequence is CASSTPGQGAGTEAFF. As DNA, the CDR3 is TGTGCCAGCAGCACACCGGGACAGGGGGCGGGCACTGAAGCTTTCTTT.

This clone was counted only a few times. V is TRBV19 and J is TRBJ1-1, with TRBD1 as a possible D gene (6 bases). CDR1 LNHDA and CDR2 SQIVND come from the germline V gene (reference sequence). Trimming cost V 6 bases and J 0 bases, with 11 bases left between them. The CDR3 is 14 residues long. CDR3 loop: CASRQGPMNTEAFF. CDR3 sequence (DNA): TGTGCCAGTAGACAGGGACCCATGAACACTGAAGCTTTCTTT.

The rearrangement uses TRBV12-3 or TRBV12-4 and TRBJ2-7, with TRBD2 identical over 13 bases. This CDR3 comprises 13 residues. V lost 6 bases and J lost 6; bases outside the gene matches: 2. CDR3 sequence (DNA): TGTGCCAGCAGGCGGACTAGCGGGAGCGAGCAGTACTTC. It codes for CASRRTSGSEQYF.

This clone was counted a few times. The rearrangement links TRBV4-2 to TRBJ2-1; perhaps TRBD2 as D (5 bases). Trimming took off 1 base at V and 10 bases at J, with 11 bases between the two ends. Germline CDR1 LGHNA, CDR2 YNFKEQ. This CDR3 spans 13 amino acids. The CDR3 DNA is TGTGCCAGCAGCCAAGGAGATAGGGAGGAGCAGTTCTTC. This codes for CASSQGDREEQFF.

V is TRBV11-2 and J is TRBJ1-1; 8 bases line up with TRBD1. Germline-derived CDR1 and CDR2 are SGHAT and FQNNGV. The V gene end was trimmed by 4 bases and the J gene end by 0 bases; junction bases not matched to a gene: 1. This CDR3 has 14 residues. In DNA, the CDR3 is TGTGCCAGCAGCTGGGGACAGGTGAACACTGAAGCTTTCTTT. This gives the protein CASSWGQVNTEAFF.

The CDR3 nucleotides read TGTGCCAGCAGCCATGGTACAGGGGATCAGCCCCAGCATTTT. Translation: CASSHGTGDQPQHF. The V and J genes are TRBV11-2 and TRBJ1-5, with 7 bases matching TRBD1. J was trimmed by 5 bases and V by 5 bases; bases with no gene match: 6. The V gene's germline CDR1 is SGHAT and CDR2 FQNNGV. CDR3 length equals 14 residues.

The genes are TRBV28 and TRBJ1-2; possibly TRBD1 for D (6 bases). Germline V CDR1 and CDR2: MDHEN, SYDVKM. The CDR3 extends over 15 amino acids. Trimming removed 4 bases from V and 4 bases from J, with 16 bases in between. The CDR3 sequence: CASSSSGAGGYGYTF. CDR3 nucleotide sequence: TGTGCCAGCAGTTCGTCAGGGGCGGGGGGCTATGGCTACACCTTC.

The chain carries TRBV10-3 and TRBJ1-4; the D is unclear. Trimming took off 5 bases at V and 8 bases at J, with 18 bases between the two ends. CDR3 size: 15 residues. CDR1 is ENHRY, CDR2 SYGVKD, per germline. The DNA for the CDR3 is TGTGCCATCAGTACCGGGAGCCGCGAGGCGGAAAAACTGTTTTTT. As protein: CAISTGSREAEKLFF.